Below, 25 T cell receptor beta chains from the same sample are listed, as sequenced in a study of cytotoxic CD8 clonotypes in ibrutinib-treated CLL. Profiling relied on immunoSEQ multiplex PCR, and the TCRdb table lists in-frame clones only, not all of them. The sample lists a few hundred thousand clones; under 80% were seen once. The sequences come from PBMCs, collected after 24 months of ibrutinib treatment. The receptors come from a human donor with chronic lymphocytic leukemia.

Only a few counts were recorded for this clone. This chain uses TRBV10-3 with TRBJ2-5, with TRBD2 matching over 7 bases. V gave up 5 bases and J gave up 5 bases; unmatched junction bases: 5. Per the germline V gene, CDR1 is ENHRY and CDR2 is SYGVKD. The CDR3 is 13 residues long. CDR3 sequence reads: CAISPREAETQYF. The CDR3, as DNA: TGTGCCATCAGTCCCCGGGAGGCGGAGACCCAGTACTTC.

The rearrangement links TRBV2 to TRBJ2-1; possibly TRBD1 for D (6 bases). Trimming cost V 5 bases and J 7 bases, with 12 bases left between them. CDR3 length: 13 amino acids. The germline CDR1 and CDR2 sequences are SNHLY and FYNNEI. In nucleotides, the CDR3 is TGTGCCAGCAGTACCCTACAGGGAAATGAGCAGTTCTTC. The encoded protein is CASSTLQGNEQFF.

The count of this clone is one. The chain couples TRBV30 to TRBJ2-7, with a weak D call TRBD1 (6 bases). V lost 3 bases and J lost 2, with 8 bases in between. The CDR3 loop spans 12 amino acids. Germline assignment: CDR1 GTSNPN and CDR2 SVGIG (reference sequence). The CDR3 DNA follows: TGTGCCTGGAGCCGGACAGCCTACGAGCAGTACTTC. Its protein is CAWSRTAYEQYF.

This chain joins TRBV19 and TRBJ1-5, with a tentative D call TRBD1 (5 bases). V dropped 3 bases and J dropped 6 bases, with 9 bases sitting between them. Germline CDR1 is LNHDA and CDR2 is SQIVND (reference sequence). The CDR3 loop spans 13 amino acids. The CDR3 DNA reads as TGTGCCAGTAGTATGGTAGGGGTTCAGCCCCAGCATTTT. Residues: CASSMVGVQPQHF.

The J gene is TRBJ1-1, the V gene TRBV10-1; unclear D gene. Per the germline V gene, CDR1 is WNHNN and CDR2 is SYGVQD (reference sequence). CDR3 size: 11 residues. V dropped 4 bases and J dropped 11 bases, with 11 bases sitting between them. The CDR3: CASSGGSWAFF. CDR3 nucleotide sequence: TGCGCCAGCAGTGGGGGATCCTGGGCTTTCTTT.

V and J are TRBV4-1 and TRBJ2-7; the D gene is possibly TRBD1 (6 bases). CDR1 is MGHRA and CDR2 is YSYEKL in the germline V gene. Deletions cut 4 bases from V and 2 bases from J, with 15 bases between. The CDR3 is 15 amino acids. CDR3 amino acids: CASSPGAGDTYEQYF. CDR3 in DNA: TGCGCCAGCAGCCCTGGAGCAGGGGACACCTACGAGCAGTACTTC.

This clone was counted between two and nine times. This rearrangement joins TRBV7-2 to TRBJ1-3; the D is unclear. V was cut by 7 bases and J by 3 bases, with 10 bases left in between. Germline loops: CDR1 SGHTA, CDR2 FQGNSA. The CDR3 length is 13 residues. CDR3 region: CASTPQSGNTIYF. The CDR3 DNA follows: TGTGCCAGCACGCCGCAGAGTGGAAACACCATATATTTT.

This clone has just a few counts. The CDR3 DNA follows: TGTGCCAGCAGCGGGTGGGGGGACACAGATACGCAGTATTTT. It is translated as CASSGWGDTDTQYF. The chain is built from TRBV9 and TRBJ2-3, with TRBD2 as a possible D gene (6 bases). The germline CDR1 and CDR2 sequences are SGDLS and YYNGEE. CDR3 size: 14 residues. Trimming removed 3 bases at V and 2 bases at J, with 10 bases between.

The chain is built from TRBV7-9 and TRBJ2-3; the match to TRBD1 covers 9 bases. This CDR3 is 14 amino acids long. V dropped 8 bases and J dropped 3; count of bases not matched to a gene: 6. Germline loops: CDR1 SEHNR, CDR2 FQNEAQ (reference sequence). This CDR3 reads CASDGTGWTDTQYF. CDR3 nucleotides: TGTGCCAGCGACGGGACAGGGTGGACAGATACGCAGTATTTT.

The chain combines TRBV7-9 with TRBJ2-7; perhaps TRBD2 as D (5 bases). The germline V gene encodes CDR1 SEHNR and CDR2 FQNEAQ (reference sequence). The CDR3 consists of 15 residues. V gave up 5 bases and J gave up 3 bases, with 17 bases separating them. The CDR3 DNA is TGTGCCAGCAGCCCTCGGGCGGGCAATTACTACGAGCAGTACTTC. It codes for CASSPRAGNYYEQYF.

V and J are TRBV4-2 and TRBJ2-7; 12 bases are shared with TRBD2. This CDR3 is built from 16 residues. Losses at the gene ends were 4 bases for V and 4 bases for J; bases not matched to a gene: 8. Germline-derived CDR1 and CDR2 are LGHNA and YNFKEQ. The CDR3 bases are TGTGCCAGCAGCCCCCAGACTAGCGGGAGATCTTACGAGCAGTACTTC. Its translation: CASSPQTSGRSYEQYF.

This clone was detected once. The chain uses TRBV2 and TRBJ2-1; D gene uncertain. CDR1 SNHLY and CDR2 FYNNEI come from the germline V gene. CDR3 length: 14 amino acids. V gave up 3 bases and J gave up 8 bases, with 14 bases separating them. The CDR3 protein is CASSDGPILDEQFF. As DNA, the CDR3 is TGTGCCAGCAGTGATGGACCTATCCTCGATGAGCAGTTCTTC.

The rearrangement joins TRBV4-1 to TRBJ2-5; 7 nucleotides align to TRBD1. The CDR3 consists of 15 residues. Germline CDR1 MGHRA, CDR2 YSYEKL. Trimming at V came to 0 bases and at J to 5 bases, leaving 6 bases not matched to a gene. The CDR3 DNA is TGCGCCAGCAGCCAAGAAAGGAGCAGGGGGGAGACCCAGTACTTC. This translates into CASSQERSRGETQYF.

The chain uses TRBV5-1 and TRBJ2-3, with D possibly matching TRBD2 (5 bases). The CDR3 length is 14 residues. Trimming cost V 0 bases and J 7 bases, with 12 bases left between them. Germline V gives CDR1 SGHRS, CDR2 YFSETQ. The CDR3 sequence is CASSLERELNTQYF. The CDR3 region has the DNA TGCGCCAGCAGCTTGGAACGGGAACTTAATACGCAGTATTTT.

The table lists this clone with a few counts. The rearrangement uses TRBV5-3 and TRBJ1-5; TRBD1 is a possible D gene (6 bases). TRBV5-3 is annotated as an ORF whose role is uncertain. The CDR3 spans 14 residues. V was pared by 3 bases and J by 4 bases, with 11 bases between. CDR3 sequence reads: CARSSRTANQPQHF. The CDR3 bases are TGTGCCAGAAGCTCGCGGACAGCTAATCAGCCCCAGCATTTT.

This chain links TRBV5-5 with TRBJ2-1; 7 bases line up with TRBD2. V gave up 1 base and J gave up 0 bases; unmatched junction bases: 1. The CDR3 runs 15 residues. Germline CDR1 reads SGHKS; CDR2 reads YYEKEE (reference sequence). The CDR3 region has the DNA TGTGCCAGCAGCTTGTCGGGGGGCTCCTACAATGAGCAGTTCTTC. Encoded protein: CASSLSGGSYNEQFF.

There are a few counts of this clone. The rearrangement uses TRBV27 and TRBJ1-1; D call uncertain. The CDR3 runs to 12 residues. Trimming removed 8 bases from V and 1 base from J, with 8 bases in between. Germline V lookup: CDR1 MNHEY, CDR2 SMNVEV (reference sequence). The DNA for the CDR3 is TGTGCCAGCGGAAGGACGAACACTGAAGCTTTCTTT. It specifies CASGRTNTEAFF.

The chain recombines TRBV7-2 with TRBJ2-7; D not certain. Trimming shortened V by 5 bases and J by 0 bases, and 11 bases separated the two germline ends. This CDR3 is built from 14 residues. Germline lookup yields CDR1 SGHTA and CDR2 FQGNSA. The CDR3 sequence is CASSTPTSSYEQYF. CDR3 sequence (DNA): TGTGCCAGCAGCACCCCGACAAGCTCCTACGAGCAGTACTTC.

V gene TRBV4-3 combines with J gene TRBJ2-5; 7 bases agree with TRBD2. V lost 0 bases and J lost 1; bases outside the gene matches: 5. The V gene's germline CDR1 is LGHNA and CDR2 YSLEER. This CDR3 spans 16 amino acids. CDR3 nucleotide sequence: TGCGCCAGCAGCCAAGATGAGACTAGCCCCCAAGAGACCCAGTACTTC. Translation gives CASSQDETSPQETQYF.

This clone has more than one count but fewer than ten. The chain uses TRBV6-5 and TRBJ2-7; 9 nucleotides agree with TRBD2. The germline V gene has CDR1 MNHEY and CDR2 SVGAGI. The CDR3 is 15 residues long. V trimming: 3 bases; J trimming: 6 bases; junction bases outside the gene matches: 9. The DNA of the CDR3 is TGTGCCAGCAGTTATCAGGCTAGCGGGAAAGGCGAGCAGTACTTC. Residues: CASSYQASGKGEQYF.

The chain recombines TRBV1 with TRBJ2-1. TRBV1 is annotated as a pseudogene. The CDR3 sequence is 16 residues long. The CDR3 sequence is CTSSHGIEQLGNEQFF. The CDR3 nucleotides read TGCACCAGCAGCCACGGAATAGAGCAGCTTGGGAATGAGCAGTTCTTC.

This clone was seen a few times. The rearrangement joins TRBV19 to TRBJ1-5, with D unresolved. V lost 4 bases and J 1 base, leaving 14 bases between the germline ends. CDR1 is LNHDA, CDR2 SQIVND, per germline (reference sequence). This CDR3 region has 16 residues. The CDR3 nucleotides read TGTGCCAGTAGTACCCCCTGGGAGGGAAGCAATCAGCCCCAGCATTTT. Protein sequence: CASSTPWEGSNQPQHF. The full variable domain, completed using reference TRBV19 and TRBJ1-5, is DGGITQSPKYLFRKEGQNVTLSCEQNLNHDAMYWYRQDPGQGLRLIYYSQIVNDFQKGDIAEGYSVSREKKESFPLTVTSAQKNPTAFYLCASSTPWEGSNQPQHFGDGTRLSIL.

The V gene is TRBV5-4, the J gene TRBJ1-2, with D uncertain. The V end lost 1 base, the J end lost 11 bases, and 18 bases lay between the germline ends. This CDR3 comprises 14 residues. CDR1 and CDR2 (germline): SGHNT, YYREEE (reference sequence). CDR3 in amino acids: CASSLRRTDPPYTF. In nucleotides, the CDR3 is TGTGCCAGCAGCTTGCGCAGGACCGACCCTCCTTACACCTTC.

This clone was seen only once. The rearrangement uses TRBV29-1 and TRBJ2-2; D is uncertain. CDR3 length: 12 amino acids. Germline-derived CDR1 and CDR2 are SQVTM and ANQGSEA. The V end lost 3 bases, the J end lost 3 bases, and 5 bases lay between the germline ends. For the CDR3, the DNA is TGCAGCGTTGATTCCTACACCGGGGAGCTGTTTTTT. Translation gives CSVDSYTGELFF.

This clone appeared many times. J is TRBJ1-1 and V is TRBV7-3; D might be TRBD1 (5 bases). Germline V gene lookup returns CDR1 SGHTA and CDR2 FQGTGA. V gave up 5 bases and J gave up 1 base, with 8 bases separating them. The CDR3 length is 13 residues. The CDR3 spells CASSPQGNTEAFF. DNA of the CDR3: TGTGCCAGCAGCCCCCAGGGGAACACTGAAGCTTTCTTT.